The next 21 T cell receptor beta chains were all read from a single sample in a study of blood T cell repertoires in COVID-19. The repertoire was sequenced with immunoSEQ multiplex PCR; TCRdb's copy has only in-frame clones and lacks some. The sample consists of some 73,000 clones, around nine tenths of them appearing once. Sequenced input: peripheral blood. The receptors were gathered from a woman aged 60-70 years with acute or convalescent COVID-19.

This chain connects TRBV6-4 to TRBJ2-1; TRBD2 matches at 12 bases. This CDR3 spans 15 amino acids. Germline CDR1 and CDR2: MRHNA and SNTAGT. The junction had 1 base not matched to a gene; V was cut back by 3 bases and J by 4 bases. CDR3 residues: CASSETSGGYNEQFF. Written as DNA, the CDR3 is TGTGCCAGCAGTGAGACTAGCGGGGGTTACAATGAGCAGTTCTTC.

V usage is TRBV3-1 (or the pseudogene TRBV3-2) and J usage is TRBJ2-1; D uncertain. The germline CDR1 and CDR2 sequences are LGHDT and YNNKEL (reference sequence). This CDR3 is 14 amino acids long. V dropped 5 bases and J dropped 5 bases, with 13 bases sitting between them. The CDR3 protein is CASSSLSVNNEQFF. The CDR3 DNA sequence: TGTGCCAGCAGCTCTCTGAGTGTAAACAATGAGCAGTTCTTC.

J is TRBJ1-5 and V is TRBV5-1; D is possibly TRBD1 (5 bases). The ends were cut back, 4 bases at V and 5 bases at J, with 10 bases in the middle. Germline V gene data show CDR1 as SGHRS and CDR2 as YFSETQ. The CDR3 has 13 residues. The CDR3 region has the DNA TGCGCCAGCAGCGCAGACAGTGATCAGCCCCAGCATTTT. It codes for CASSADSDQPQHF.

The chain carries TRBV5-1 and TRBJ2-6; D might be TRBD1 (6 bases). The V end was cut by 4 bases, the J end by 4 bases, with 15 bases between. The CDR3 is 16 residues long. The germline V gene encodes CDR1 SGHRS and CDR2 YFSETQ. CDR3 residues: CASSAAPGTGANVLTF. CDR3 coding DNA: TGCGCCAGCAGCGCCGCACCGGGGACAGGGGCCAACGTCCTGACTTTC.

V gene TRBV11-3 combines with J gene TRBJ1-1, with 8 bases that match TRBD1. Unmatched junction bases numbered 7, after V lost 5 bases and J lost 2 bases. The CDR3 totals 15 residues. The germline V gene has CDR1 SGHNT and CDR2 YENEEA. This chain's CDR3 is CASSPTGATNTEAFF. The CDR3 coding sequence is TGTGCCAGCAGCCCGACAGGGGCTACCAACACTGAAGCTTTCTTT.

The CDR3: CASSQDAGYGLGTEAFF. The CDR3 DNA reads as TGCGCCAGCAGCCAAGATGCAGGGTATGGCTTGGGCACTGAAGCTTTCTTT. The chain carries TRBV4-1 and TRBJ1-1; a possible D gene is TRBD1 (5 bases). Germline assignment: CDR1 MGHRA and CDR2 YSYEKL. The CDR3 contains 17 residues. Trimming took 0 bases from V and 4 from J, leaving 18 bases between them.

The J gene is TRBJ2-7, the V gene TRBV6-6, with TRBD2 matching over 7 bases. There are 13 residues in the CDR3. Germline assignment: CDR1 MNHNY and CDR2 SVGAGI (reference sequence). After removal of 10 bases from V and 2 bases from J, the junction contained 8 bases not matched to a gene. The CDR3 region has the DNA TGTGCCACCCTGACTAGCATACCCTACGAGCAGTACTTC. Translation: CATLTSIPYEQYF.

V and J are TRBV6-5 and TRBJ2-7, with 8 bases that match TRBD1. This CDR3 is 16 amino acids long. CDR1 and CDR2 (germline): MNHEY, SVGAGI. The trim removed 2 bases at V and 4 bases at J, leaving 10 bases unmatched. The CDR3 DNA follows: TGTGCCAGCAGTTACCGGGCCCGACAGGGGAAATACGAGCAGTACTTC. It encodes CASSYRARQGKYEQYF.

V is TRBV19 and J is TRBJ2-3; TRBD2 matches at 9 bases. Looked up from germline, CDR1 is LNHDA and CDR2 is SQIVND (reference sequence). The CDR3 runs 15 residues. Trimming removed 4 bases from V and 0 bases from J; junction bases left unmatched: 2. The DNA for the CDR3 is TGTGCCAGTAGTACACTAGCGGGTAGCACAGATACGCAGTATTTT. This gives the protein CASSTLAGSTDTQYF.

The rearrangement joins TRBV27 to TRBJ1-6, with 9 positions matching TRBD1. Germline CDR1 reads MNHEY; CDR2 reads SMNVEV (reference sequence). This CDR3 is 16 amino acids long. V shed 5 bases, J shed 7 bases, and the junction held 9 bases outside the gene matches. The CDR3 DNA sequence: TGTGCCAGCAGTATTTTCGGGACAGGGATGAATTCACCCCTCCACTTT. It specifies CASSIFGTGMNSPLHF.

This chain joins TRBV27 and TRBJ2-3, with D possibly TRBD1 on 5 matching bases. CDR3 length: 14 amino acids. Germline-derived CDR1 and CDR2 are MNHEY and SMNVEV (reference sequence). Trimming stripped 3 bases from V and 5 bases from J, with 12 bases between. The CDR3 region is CASSFGRALDTQYF. CDR3 sequence (DNA): TGTGCCAGCAGTTTTGGCAGGGCCTTAGATACGCAGTATTTT.

This chain joins TRBV3-1 (or the pseudogene TRBV3-2) and TRBJ2-3; 8 bases align to TRBD2. V trimming: 2 bases; J trimming: 2 bases; junction bases outside the gene matches: 6. CDR1 is LGHDT, CDR2 YNNKEL, per germline (reference sequence). The CDR3 is made up of 16 amino acids. The CDR3 sequence: CASSQSSGDVTDTQYF. The CDR3 DNA sequence: TGTGCCAGCAGCCAAAGTAGCGGGGACGTCACAGATACGCAGTATTTT.

V usage is TRBV27 and J usage is TRBJ1-2; TRBD1 matches at 9 bases. CDR3 length equals 15 residues. Germline V gene sequence: CDR1 MNHEY, CDR2 SMNVEV (reference sequence). V lost 2 bases to trimming and J lost 4 bases; unmatched junction nucleotides: 5. The CDR3, as DNA: TGTGCCAGCAGTTTAGGGACAGGGATACGCTATGGCTACACCTTC. The encoded protein is CASSLGTGIRYGYTF.

This clone was counted a few times. V gene TRBV5-1 combines with J gene TRBJ2-3; TRBD2 matches 9 bases. Germline V lookup: CDR1 SGHRS, CDR2 YFSETQ. V lost 0 bases to trimming and J lost 5 bases; unmatched junction nucleotides: 10. This CDR3 contains 17 residues. The CDR3 coding sequence is TGCGCCAGCAGCTTGGCCGTTGGTAGCGGGGGAGGAGATACGCAGTATTTT. Translated, it gives CASSLAVGSGGGDTQYF.

The rearrangement links TRBV9 to TRBJ2-7; TRBD2 matches 13 bases. The CDR3 loop spans 16 amino acids. V shed 4 bases, J shed 5 bases, and the junction held 9 bases outside the gene matches. Germline V gene data show CDR1 as SGDLS and CDR2 as YYNGEE. The CDR3 nucleotides read TGTGCCAGCAGCCCTCACCCCGGGACTAGCGGGGACGAGCAGTACTTC. It encodes CASSPHPGTSGDEQYF.

V is TRBV6-5 and J is TRBJ1-2; TRBD1 might be the D (6 bases). Germline V gene sequence: CDR1 MNHEY, CDR2 SVGAGI. The CDR3 runs 12 residues. V was cut by 6 bases and J by 3 bases, with 8 bases left in between. The CDR3 loop is CASSRGDYGYTF. The CDR3 region has the DNA TGTGCCAGCAGCAGGGGAGACTATGGCTACACCTTC.

V gene TRBV27 combines with J gene TRBJ1-4, with D hard to call. The CDR3 spans 13 residues. The germline gives CDR1 MNHEY, CDR2 SMNVEV (reference sequence). V was pared by 6 bases and J by 1 base, with 6 bases between. CDR3 DNA sequence: TGTGCCAGCAGCCGTAGAACTAATGAAAAACTGTTTTTT. Protein sequence: CASSRRTNEKLFF.

The V call is TRBV30, the J call TRBJ2-7, with D possibly being TRBD2 (6 bases). The V and J ends lost 5 bases and 7 bases respectively, with 18 bases between them. Germline V gene sequence: CDR1 GTSNPN, CDR2 SVGIG (reference sequence). The CDR3 is made up of 13 amino acids. The CDR3 loop reads CAWAGWSLSEQYF. The CDR3 coding sequence is TGTGCCTGGGCGGGGTGGTCTCTTTCGGAGCAGTACTTC.

This sequence joins TRBV2 and TRBJ1-1; TRBD1 matches at 9 bases. This CDR3 spans 13 amino acids. The germline V gene has CDR1 SNHLY and CDR2 FYNNEI. J was trimmed by 7 bases and V by 6 bases; bases with no gene match: 6. The CDR3, as DNA: TGTGCCAGCAGCCTAGACAGGGGGTATGAAGCTTTCTTT. It codes for CASSLDRGYEAFF. Using reference TRBV2 and TRBJ1-1 for the parts outside the CDR3, the full variable domain is EPEVTQTPSHQVTQMGQEVILRCVPISNHLYFYWYRQILGQKVEFLVSFYNNEISEKSEIFDDQFSVERPDGSNFTLKIRSTKLEDSAMYFCASSLDRGYEAFFGQGTRLTVV.

The chain uses TRBV6-6 and TRBJ1-6; tentative D call: TRBD1 (5 bases). The germline CDR1 and CDR2 sequences are MNHNY and SVGAGI (reference sequence). Trimming cost V 7 bases and J 9 bases, with 19 bases left between them. The CDR3 contains 15 residues. The CDR3 is CASTPAGGSSSPLHF. In nucleotides, the CDR3 is TGTGCCAGCACCCCCGCGGGGGGAAGTAGTTCACCCCTCCACTTT.

The chain combines TRBV7-9 with TRBJ2-3; D perhaps matches TRBD2 (6 bases). Germline V lookup: CDR1 SEHNR, CDR2 FQNEAQ (reference sequence). CDR3 length equals 17 residues. The V end lost 3 bases, the J end lost 4 bases, and 20 bases lay between the germline ends. The CDR3 DNA reads as TGTGCCAGCAGCTTTTTTACCCTAGCGCTCCGTTCAGATACGCAGTATTTT. Translated: CASSFFTLALRSDTQYF.